The source of this T cell receptor beta chain is a study of T cell clonality in common variable immunodeficiency. Study outcomes and limitations: Compared with controls, CVID subjects had fewer shared TCRbeta clones.

Sequenced by immunoSEQ multiplex PCR; TCRdb stores in-frame clones only, minus some. The sample shows about 40,000 clones, none of them appearing just once. The table lists this clone with many counts. Its specificity is unknown. The read ends 3 residues shy of where the CDR3 ends; the end is completed using the germline J gene. The CDR3 runs to 15 residues. Germline loops: CDR1 DFQATT, CDR2 SNEGSKA (reference sequence). V was pared by 3 bases and J by 6 bases, with 6 bases of the junction left unmatched. The specimen sequenced was peripheral blood mononuclear cells. J is TRBJ2-3 and V is TRBV20-1; 13 nucleotides match TRBD2. The sequence was collected from a person aged 18 to 69 in good health. The CDR3 region is CSASRLAGGGDTQYF. The DNA read from the CDR3 is TGCAGTGCTAGTCGACTAGCGGGAGGTGGCGATACG.